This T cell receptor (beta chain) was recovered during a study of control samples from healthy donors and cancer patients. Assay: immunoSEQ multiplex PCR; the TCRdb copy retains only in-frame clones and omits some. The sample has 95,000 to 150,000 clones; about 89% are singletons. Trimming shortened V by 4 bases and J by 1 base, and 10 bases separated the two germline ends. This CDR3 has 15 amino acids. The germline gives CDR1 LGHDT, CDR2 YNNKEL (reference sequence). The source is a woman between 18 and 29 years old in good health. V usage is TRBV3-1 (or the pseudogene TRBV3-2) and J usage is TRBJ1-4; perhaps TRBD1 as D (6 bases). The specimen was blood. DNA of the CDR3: TGTGCCAGCAGCCCCCACAGGGAAACTAATGAAAAACTGTTTTTT. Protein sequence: CASSPHRETNEKLFF.